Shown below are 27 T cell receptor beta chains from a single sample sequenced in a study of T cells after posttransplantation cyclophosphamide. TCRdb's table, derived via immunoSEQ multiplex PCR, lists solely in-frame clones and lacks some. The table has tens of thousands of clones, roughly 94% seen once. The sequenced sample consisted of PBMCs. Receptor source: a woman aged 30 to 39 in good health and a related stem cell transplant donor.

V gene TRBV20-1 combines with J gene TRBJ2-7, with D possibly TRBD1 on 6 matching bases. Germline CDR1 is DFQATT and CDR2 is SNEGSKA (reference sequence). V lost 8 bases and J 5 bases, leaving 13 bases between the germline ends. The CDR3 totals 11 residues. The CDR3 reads CSSKQGNEQYF. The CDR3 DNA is TGCAGTTCAAAACAGGGTAACGAGCAGTACTTC.

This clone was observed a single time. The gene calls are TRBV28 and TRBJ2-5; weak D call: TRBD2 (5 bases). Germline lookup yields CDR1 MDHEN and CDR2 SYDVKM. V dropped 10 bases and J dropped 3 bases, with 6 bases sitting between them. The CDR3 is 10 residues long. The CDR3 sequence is CATEEETQYF. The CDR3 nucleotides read TGTGCCACGGAGGAAGAGACCCAGTACTTC.

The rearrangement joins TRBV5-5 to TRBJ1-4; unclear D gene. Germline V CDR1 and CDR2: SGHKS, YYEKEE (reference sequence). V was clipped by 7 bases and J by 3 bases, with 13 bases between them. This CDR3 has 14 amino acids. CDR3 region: CASSSGFSNEKLFF. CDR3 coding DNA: TGTGCCAGCTCCTCAGGTTTTTCTAATGAAAAACTGTTTTTT.

The CDR3 DNA reads TGTGCCAGCAAAACGTCGGGACAGGACGGTGAGCAGTTCTTC. This sequence encodes CASKTSGQDGEQFF. The V and J genes are TRBV5-4 and TRBJ2-1, with 8 bases aligning to TRBD1. There are 14 residues in the CDR3. The junction had 11 bases not matched to a gene; V was cut back by 6 bases and J by 9 bases. Germline CDR1 and CDR2: SGHNT and YYREEE (reference sequence).

CDR3 nucleotide sequence: TGTGCCAGCAGTGAAGGGTTAGTCGCGGGAAACACCATATATTTT. Amino acid sequence: CASSEGLVAGNTIYF. The chain combines TRBV2 with TRBJ1-3; no firm D call. Per germline, CDR1 SNHLY and CDR2 FYNNEI. The CDR3 is made up of 15 amino acids. Between the trimmed V and J ends, which lost 1 base and 4 bases, there was a span of 11 bases.

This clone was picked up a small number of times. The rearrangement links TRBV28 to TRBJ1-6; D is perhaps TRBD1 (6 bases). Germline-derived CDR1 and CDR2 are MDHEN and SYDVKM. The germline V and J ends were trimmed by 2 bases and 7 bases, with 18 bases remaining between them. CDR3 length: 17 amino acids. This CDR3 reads CASSLITGLGKNSPLHF. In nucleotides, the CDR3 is TGTGCCAGCAGTTTAATTACAGGGTTGGGGAAAAATTCACCCCTCCACTTT. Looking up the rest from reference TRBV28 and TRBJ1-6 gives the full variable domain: DVKVTQSSRYLVKRTGEKVFLECVQDMDHENMFWYRQDPGLGLRLIYFSYDVKMKEKGDIPEGYSVSREKKERFSLILESASTNQTSMYLCASSLITGLGKNSPLHFGNGTRLTVT.

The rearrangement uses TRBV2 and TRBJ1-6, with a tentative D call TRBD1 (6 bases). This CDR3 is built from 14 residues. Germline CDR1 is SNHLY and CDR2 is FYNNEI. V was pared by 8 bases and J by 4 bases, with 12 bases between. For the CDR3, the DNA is TGTGCCAGCGGGAGGGACATTTATAATTCACCCCTCCACTTT. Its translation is CASGRDIYNSPLHF.

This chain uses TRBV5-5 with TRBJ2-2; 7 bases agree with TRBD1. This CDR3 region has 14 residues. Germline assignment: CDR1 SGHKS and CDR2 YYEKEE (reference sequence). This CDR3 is CACKTGTNTGELFF. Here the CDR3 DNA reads TGTGCGTGCAAGACAGGGACGAACACCGGGGAGCTGTTTTTT. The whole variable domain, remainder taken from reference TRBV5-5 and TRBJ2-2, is DAGVTQSPTHLIKTRGQQVTLRCSPISGHKSVSWYQQVLGQGPQFIFQYYEKEERGRGNFPDRFSARQFPNYSSELNVNALLLGDSALYLCACKTGTNTGELFFGEGSRLTVL.

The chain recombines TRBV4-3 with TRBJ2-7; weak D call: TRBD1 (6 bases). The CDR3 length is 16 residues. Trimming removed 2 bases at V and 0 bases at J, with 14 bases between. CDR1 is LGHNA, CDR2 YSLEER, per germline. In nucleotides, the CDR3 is TGCGCCAGCAGCCAACTATACAGGGAGAGCTCCTACGAGCAGTACTTC. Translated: CASSQLYRESSYEQYF.

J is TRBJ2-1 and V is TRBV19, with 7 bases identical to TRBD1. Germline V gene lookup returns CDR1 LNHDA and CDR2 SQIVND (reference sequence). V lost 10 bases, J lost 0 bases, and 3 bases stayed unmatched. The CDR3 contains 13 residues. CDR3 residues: CATGDSSYNEQFF. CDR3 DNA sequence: TGTGCCACAGGGGACAGCTCCTACAATGAGCAGTTCTTC.

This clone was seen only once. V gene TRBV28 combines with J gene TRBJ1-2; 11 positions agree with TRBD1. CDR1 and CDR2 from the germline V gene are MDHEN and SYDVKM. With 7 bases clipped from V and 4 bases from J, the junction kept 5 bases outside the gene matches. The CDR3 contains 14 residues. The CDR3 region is CASTVGQGAYGYTF. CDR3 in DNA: TGTGCCAGCACCGTCGGACAGGGGGCCTATGGCTACACCTTC.

CDR3 sequence (DNA): TGCGCCAGCAGCTTCAAACAGGGGAAAGATAATTCACCCCTCCACTTT. It codes for CASSFKQGKDNSPLHF. The V and J genes are TRBV5-1 and TRBJ1-6; TRBD1 agrees at 7 bases. Trimming cost V 2 bases and J 5 bases; bases outside gene matches: 7. CDR1 and CDR2 from the germline V gene are SGHRS and YFSETQ. This CDR3 spans 16 amino acids. Filled out from reference TRBV5-1 and TRBJ1-6, the complete variable domain reads KAGVTQTPRYLIKTRGQQVTLSCSPISGHRSVSWYQQTPGQGLQFLFEYFSETQRNKGNFPGRFSGRQFSNSRSEMNVSTLELGDSALYLCASSFKQGKDNSPLHFGNGTRLTVT.

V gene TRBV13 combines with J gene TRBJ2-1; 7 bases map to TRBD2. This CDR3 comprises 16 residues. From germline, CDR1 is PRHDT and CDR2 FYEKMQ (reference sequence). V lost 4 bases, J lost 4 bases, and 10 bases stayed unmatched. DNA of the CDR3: TGTGCCAGCAGCTCGTCAGGACTAGGAGGTTACAATGAGCAGTTCTTC. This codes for CASSSSGLGGYNEQFF.

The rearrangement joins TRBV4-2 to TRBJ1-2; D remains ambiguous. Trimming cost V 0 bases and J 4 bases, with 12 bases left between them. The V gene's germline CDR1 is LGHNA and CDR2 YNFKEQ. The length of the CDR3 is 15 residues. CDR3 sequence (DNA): TGTGCCAGCAGCCAAGATGTCGCGGGCACCTATGGCTACACCTTC. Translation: CASSQDVAGTYGYTF.

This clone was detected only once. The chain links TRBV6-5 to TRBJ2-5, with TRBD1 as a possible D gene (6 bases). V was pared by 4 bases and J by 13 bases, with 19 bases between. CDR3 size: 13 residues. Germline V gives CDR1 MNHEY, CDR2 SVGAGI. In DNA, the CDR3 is TGTGCCAGCAGTTCCCGGTGGACAGAGCCAGGGTACTTC. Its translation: CASSSRWTEPGYF.

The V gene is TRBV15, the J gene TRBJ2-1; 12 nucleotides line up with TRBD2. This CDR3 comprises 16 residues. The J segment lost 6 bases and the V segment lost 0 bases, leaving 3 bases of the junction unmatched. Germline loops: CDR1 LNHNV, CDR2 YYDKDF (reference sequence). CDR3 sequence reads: CATSRDLAGGVNEQFF. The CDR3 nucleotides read TGTGCCACCAGCAGAGATCTAGCGGGGGGGGTCAATGAGCAGTTCTTC.

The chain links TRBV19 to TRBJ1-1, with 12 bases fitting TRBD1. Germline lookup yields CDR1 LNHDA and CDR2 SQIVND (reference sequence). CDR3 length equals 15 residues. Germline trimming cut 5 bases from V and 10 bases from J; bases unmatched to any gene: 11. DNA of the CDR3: TGTGCCAGTAGTGCCCTTCCGGGACAGGGGGCAGGAGCTTTCTTT. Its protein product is CASSALPGQGAGAFF.

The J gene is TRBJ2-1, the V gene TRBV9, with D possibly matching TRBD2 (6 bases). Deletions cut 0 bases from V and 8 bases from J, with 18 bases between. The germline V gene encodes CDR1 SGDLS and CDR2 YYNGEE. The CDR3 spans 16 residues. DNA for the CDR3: TGTGCCAGCAGCGTAGTCGGGACTTGGGTAGGCCATGAGCAGTTCTTC. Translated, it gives CASSVVGTWVGHEQFF.

Here the CDR3 reads CASSRLLRDRAYNEQFF. In DNA form, the CDR3 reads TGCGCCAGCAGCCGCCTTCTACGGGACAGGGCTTACAATGAGCAGTTCTTC. The rearrangement joins TRBV5-1 to TRBJ2-1; 9 bases align to TRBD1. Unmatched junction bases numbered 12, after V lost 4 bases and J lost 4 bases. The CDR3 totals 17 residues. Per the germline V gene, CDR1 is SGHRS and CDR2 is YFSETQ.

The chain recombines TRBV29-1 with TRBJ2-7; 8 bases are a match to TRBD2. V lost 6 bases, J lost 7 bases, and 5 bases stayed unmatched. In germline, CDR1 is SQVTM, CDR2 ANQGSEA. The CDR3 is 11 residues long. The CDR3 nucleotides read TGCAGCGTCCTGGGCGGGAGGGAGCAGTACTTC. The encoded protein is CSVLGGREQYF.

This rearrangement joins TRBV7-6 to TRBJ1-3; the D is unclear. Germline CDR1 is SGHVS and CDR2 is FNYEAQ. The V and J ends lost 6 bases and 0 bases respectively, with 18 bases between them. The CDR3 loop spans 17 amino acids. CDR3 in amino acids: CASSFYPPGGSGNTIYF. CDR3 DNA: TGTGCCAGCAGTTTTTATCCTCCGGGTGGCTCTGGAAACACCATATATTTT.

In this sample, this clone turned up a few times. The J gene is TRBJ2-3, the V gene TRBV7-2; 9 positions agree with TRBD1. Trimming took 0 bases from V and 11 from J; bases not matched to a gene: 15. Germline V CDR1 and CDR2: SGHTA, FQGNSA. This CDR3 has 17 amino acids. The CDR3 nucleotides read TGTGCCAGCAGCTTAGCCCCGGGACAGGGTGTTTTCGGGGGGCAGTATTTT. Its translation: CASSLAPGQGVFGGQYF.

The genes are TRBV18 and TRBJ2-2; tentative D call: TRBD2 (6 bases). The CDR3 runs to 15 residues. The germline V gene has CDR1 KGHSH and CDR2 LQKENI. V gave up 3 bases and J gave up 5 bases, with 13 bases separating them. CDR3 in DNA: TGTGCCAGCTCACCTGGACTCGGGGGTACCGGGGAGCTGTTTTTT. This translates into CASSPGLGGTGELFF.

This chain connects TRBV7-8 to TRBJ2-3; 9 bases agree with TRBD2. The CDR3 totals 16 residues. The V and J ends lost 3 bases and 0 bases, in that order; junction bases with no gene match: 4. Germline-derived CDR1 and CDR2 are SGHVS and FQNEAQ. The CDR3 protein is CASSFQRGVSTDTQYF. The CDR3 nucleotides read TGTGCCAGCAGCTTTCAGCGGGGGGTTAGCACAGATACGCAGTATTTT.

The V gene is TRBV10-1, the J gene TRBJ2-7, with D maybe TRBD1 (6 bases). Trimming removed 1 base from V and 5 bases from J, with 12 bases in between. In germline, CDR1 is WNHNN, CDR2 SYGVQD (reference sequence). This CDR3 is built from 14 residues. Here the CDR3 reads CASSEWGRGNEQYF. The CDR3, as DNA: TGCGCCAGCAGTGAGTGGGGCAGGGGTAACGAGCAGTACTTC.

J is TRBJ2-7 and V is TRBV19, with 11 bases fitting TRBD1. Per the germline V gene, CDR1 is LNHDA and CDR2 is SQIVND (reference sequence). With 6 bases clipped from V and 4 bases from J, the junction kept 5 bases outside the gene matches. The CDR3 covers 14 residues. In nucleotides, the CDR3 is TGTGCCAGTAGGAGGACAGGGGGCATTTACGAGCAGTACTTC. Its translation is CASRRTGGIYEQYF.

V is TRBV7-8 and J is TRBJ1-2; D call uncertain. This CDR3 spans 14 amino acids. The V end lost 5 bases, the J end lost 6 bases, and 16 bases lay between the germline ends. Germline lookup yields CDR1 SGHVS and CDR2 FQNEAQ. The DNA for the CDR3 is TGTGCCAGCAGCCAGCGAGGAGAGGAAGATGGCTACACCTTC. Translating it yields CASSQRGEEDGYTF.